A single T cell receptor beta chain is shown here with its context. These data come from a study of blood T cell repertoires in COVID-19. Method: immunoSEQ multiplex PCR; TCRdb's copy keeps in-frame clones and lacks some. The data contain 150,000 or so clones, about four fifths of them singletons. The CDR3 contains 14 residues. Deletions cut 1 base from V and 3 bases from J, with 7 bases between. CDR1 is SNHLY and CDR2 is FYNNEI in the germline V gene. This chain links TRBV2 with TRBJ1-3, with a weak D call TRBD1 (6 bases). This sequence was found in a woman older than 75 with acute or convalescent COVID-19. The specimen sequenced was peripheral blood. CDR3 in amino acids: CASSEDRVGNTIYF. CDR3 nucleotide sequence: TGTGCCAGCAGTGAAGACAGGGTTGGAAACACCATATATTTT.